This TCR beta chain was captured by sequencing in a study of glioma-infiltrating T cells. Study information: Glioblastomas were WHO grade IV, sampled at first diagnosis; low-grade were grade II. Dexamethasone exposure before glioma surgery was limited to six or fewer days. General observations from the study: Gliomas, especially low-grade, showed above-expected tissue-blood divergence; non-neoplastic patients showed below.

About this clonotype itself: Its antigen remains unidentified.

Amplification of TCR alpha and beta CDR3 regions from RNA used iRepertoire nested multiplex PCR. Input was 100-400 ng of tissue mRNA or PBMC total RNA. TCRdb fed the multiplex PCR reads into MiXCR, producing one record per CDR3 protein. The sample lists 400,000 or so distinct CDR3 sequences; 41% were seen once. Germline loops: CDR1 SEHNR, CDR2 FQNEAQ (reference sequence). The CDR3 totals 15 residues. With 4 bases removed from V and 0 bases from J, the gap between germline ends came to 10 bases. The TCR originated in a human donor with low-grade glioma or glioblastoma, undergoing nonglioma brain surgery, or in good health (not recorded which). The chain joins TRBV7-9 to TRBJ2-1, with no clear D. The sample taken for sequencing was glioma tissue, nonneoplastic brain tissue, or PBMCs (not recorded which). This CDR3 reads CASSSTAISYNEQFF. The DNA of the CDR3 is TGTGCCAGCAGCTCGACCGCTATCTCCTACAATGAGCAGTTCTTC.